This T cell receptor (beta chain) was sequenced during a study of cytomegalovirus exposure and HLA in healthy donors. CDR1 and CDR2 from the germline V gene are MNHEY and SMNVEV (reference sequence). The CDR3 has 14 amino acids. J was trimmed by 6 bases and V by 3 bases; bases with no gene match: 4. General study points: Diagnosis of cytomegalovirus status made by the classifier reportedly showed high specificity and sensitivity.

A remark on this clone: Its antigen remains unidentified.

The data were produced by immunoSEQ multiplex PCR, yet TCRdb's version contains in-frame clones alone and is incomplete. In the table there are roughly 71,000 clones, 94% of which are singletons. Source material: PBMCs. This chain joins TRBV27 and TRBJ2-7; 11 positions agree with TRBD2. This TCR came from a woman aged 18-35 years in good health and CMV-seronegative. CDR3 residues: CASSFLAGGREQYF. The CDR3 nucleotides read TGTGCCAGCAGTTTCTTAGCGGGGGGGCGCGAGCAGTACTTC.